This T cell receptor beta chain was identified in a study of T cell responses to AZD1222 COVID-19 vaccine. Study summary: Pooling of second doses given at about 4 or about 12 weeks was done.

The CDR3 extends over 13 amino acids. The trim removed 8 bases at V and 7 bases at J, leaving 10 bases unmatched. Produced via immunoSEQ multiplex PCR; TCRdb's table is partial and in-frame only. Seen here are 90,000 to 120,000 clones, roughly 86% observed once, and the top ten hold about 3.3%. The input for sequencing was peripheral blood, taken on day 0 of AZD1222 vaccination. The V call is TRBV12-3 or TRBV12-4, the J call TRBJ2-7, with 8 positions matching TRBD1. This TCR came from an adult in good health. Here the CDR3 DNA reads TGTGCCAGCCGCGGGACAGGAGGGTTAGAGCAGTACTTC. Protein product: CASRGTGGLEQYF.